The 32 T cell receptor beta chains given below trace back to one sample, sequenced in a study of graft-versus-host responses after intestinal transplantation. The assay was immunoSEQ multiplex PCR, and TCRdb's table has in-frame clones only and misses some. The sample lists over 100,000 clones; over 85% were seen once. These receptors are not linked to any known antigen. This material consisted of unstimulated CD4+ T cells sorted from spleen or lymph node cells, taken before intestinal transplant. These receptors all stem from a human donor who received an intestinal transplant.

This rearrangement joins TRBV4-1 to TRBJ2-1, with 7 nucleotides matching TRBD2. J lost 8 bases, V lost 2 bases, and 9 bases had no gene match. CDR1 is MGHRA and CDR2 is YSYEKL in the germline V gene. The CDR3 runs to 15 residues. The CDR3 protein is CASSQYGLERDEQFF. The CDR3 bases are TGCGCCAGCAGCCAATACGGACTAGAAAGGGATGAGCAGTTCTTC.

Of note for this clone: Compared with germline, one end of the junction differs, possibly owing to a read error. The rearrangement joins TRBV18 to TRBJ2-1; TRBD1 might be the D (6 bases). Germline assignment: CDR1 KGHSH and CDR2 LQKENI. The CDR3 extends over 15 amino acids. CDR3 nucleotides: TGTGCCAGCTCCCCACAGGGAATAAAGGGCAATGAGCAGTTCTTC. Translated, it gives CASSPQGIKGNEQFF.

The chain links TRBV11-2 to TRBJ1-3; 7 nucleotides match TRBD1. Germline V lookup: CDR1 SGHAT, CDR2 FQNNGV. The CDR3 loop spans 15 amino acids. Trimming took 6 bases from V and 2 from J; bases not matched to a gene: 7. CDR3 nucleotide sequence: TGTGCCAGCAGTTTGGGCAGGGGGACTGGAAACACCATATATTTT. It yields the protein CASSLGRGTGNTIYF.

The DNA of the CDR3 is TGTGCCAGCTCACCGGTAGGGGCCCAAGAGACCCAGTACTTC. Translating gives CASSPVGAQETQYF. V and J are TRBV18 and TRBJ2-5, with a possible D match to TRBD1 (5 bases). Germline CDR1 is KGHSH and CDR2 is LQKENI. The length of the CDR3 is 14 residues. Trimming took 3 bases from V and 1 from J, leaving 9 bases between them. The whole variable domain, remainder taken from reference TRBV18 and TRBJ2-5, is NAGVMQNPRHLVRRRGQEARLRCSPMKGHSHVYWYRQLPEEGLKFMVYLQKENIIDESGMPKERFSAEFPKEGPSILRIQQVVRGDSAAYFCASSPVGAQETQYFGPGTRLLVL.

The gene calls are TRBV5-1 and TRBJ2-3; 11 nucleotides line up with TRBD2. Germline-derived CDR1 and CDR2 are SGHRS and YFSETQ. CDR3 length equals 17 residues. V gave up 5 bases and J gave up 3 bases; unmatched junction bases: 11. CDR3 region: CASSYSGRATLTDTQYF. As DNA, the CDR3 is TGCGCCAGCAGTTATAGCGGGAGGGCCACCCTAACAGATACGCAGTATTTT.

The CDR3 nucleotides are TGCAGCGTTGAGAAGTACAGGGGAAGTATCACAGATACGCAGTATTTT. It translates to CSVEKYRGSITDTQYF. This chain joins TRBV29-1 and TRBJ2-3; 7 bases fit TRBD1. The germline CDR1 and CDR2 sequences are SQVTM and ANQGSEA. The CDR3 totals 16 residues. After removal of 3 bases from V and 2 bases from J, the junction contained 11 bases not matched to a gene.

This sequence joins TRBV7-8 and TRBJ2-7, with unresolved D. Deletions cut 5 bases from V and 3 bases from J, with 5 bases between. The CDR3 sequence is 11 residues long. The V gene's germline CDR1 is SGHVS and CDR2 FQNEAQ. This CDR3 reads CASSGSYEQYF. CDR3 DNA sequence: TGTGCCAGCAGCGGAAGCTACGAGCAGTACTTC. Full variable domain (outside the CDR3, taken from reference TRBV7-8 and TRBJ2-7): GAGVSQSPRYKVAKRGQDVALRCDPISGHVSLFWYQQALGQGPEFLTYFQNEAQLDKSGLPSDRFFAERPEGSVSTLKIQRTQQEDSAVYLCASSGSYEQYFGPGTRLTVT.

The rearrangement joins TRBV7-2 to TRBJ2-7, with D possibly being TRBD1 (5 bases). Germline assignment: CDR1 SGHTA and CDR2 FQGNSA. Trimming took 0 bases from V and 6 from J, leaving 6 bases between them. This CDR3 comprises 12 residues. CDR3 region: CASSLAGVEQYF. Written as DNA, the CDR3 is TGTGCCAGCAGCTTAGCAGGGGTCGAGCAGTACTTC.

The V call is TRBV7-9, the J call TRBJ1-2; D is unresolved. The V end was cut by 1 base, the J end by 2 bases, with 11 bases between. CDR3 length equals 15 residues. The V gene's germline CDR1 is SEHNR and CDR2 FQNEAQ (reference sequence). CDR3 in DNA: TGTGCCAGCAGCTTAGTGAAGGGAACCAACTATGGCTACACCTTC. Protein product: CASSLVKGTNYGYTF.

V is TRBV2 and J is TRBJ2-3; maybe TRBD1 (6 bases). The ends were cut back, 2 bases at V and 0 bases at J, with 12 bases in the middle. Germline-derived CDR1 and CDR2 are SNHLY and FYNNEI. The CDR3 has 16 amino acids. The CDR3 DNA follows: TGTGCCAGCAGTGAACAGGGGAAACTAAGCACAGATACGCAGTATTTT. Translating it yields CASSEQGKLSTDTQYF. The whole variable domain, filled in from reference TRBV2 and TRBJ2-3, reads EPEVTQTPSHQVTQMGQEVILRCVPISNHLYFYWYRQILGQKVEFLVSFYNNEISEKSEIFDDQFSVERPDGSNFTLKIRSTKLEDSAMYFCASSEQGKLSTDTQYFGPGTRLTVL.

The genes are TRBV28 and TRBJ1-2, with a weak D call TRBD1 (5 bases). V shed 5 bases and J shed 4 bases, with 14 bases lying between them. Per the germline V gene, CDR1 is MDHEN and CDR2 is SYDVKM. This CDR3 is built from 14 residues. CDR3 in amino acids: CASSPGGEVYGYTF. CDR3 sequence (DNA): TGTGCCAGCAGTCCGGGGGGGGAGGTCTATGGCTACACCTTC.

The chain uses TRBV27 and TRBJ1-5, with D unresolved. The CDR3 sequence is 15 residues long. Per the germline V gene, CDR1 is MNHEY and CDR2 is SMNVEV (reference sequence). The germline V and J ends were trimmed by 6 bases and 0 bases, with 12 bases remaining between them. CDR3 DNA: TGTGCCAGCAGGAAGGACGGATATAGCAATCAGCCCCAGCATTTT. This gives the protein CASRKDGYSNQPQHF.

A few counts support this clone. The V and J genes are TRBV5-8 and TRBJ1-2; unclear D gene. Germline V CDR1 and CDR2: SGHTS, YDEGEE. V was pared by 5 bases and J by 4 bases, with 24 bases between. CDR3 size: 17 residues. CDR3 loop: CASRTGIRSGVVYGYTF. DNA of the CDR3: TGTGCCAGCAGGACCGGGATAAGGAGCGGGGTTGTCTATGGCTACACCTTC.

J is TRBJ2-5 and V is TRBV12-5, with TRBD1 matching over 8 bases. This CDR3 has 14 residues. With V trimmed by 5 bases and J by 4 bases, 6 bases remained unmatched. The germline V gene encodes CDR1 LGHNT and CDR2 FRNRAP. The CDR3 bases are TGTGCTAGTGGTAAACAGGGGGTAGGAGAGACCCAGTACTTC. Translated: CASGKQGVGETQYF.

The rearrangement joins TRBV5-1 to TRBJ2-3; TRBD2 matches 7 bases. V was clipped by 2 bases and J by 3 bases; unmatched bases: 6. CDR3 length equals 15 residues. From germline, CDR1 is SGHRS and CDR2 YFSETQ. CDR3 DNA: TGCGCCAGCAGCTTACCCAGCGGGGAAACAGATACGCAGTATTTT. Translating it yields CASSLPSGETDTQYF.

The CDR3: CATKGTAAYGYTF. Written as DNA, the CDR3 is TGTGCCACCAAAGGGACGGCTGCTTATGGCTACACCTTC. The chain has TRBV19 and TRBJ1-2, with TRBD1 as a possible D gene (5 bases). The CDR3 loop spans 13 amino acids. Germline-derived CDR1 and CDR2 are LNHDA and SQIVND (reference sequence). V gave up 10 bases and J gave up 5 bases, with 17 bases separating them. Combining the CDR3 with reference TRBV19 and TRBJ1-2 gives the whole variable domain DGGITQSPKYLFRKEGQNVTLSCEQNLNHDAMYWYRQDPGQGLRLIYYSQIVNDFQKGDIAEGYSVSREKKESFPLTVTSAQKNPTAFYLCATKGTAAYGYTFGSGTRLTVV.

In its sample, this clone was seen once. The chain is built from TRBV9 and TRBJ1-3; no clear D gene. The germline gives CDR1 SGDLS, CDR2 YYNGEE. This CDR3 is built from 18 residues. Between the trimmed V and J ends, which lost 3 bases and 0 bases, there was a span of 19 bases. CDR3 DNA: TGTGCCAGCAGCGGAGTCTTGCCCGACGGGAGCTCTGGAAACACCATATATTTT. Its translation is CASSGVLPDGSSGNTIYF. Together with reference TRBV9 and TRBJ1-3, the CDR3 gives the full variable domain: DSGVTQTPKHLITATGQRVTLRCSPRSGDLSVYWYQQSLDQGLQFLIQYYNGEERAKGNILERFSAQQFPDLHSELNLSSLELGDSALYFCASSGVLPDGSSGNTIYFGEGSWLTVV.

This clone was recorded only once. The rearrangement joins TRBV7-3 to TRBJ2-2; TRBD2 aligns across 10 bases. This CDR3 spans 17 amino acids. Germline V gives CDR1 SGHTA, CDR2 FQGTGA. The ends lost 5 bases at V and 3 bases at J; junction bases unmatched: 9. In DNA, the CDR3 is TGTGCCAGCAGCCCCCGACCACTAGCGGGATACACCGGGGAGCTGTTTTTT. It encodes CASSPRPLAGYTGELFF.

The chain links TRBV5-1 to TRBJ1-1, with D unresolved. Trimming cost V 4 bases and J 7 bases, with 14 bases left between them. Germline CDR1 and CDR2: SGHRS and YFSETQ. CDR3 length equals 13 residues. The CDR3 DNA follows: TGCGCCAGCAGCCTGGGGAGGAGAGATGAAGCTTTCTTT. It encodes CASSLGRRDEAFF.

CDR3 loop: CASSYEGRVHGYTF. Written as DNA, the CDR3 is TGTGCCAGCAGTTACGAGGGCAGGGTTCACGGCTACACCTTC. This chain joins TRBV6-5 and TRBJ1-2; D perhaps matches TRBD1 (5 bases). The CDR3 spans 14 residues. Trimming removed 2 bases at V and 8 bases at J, with 15 bases between. The germline CDR1 and CDR2 sequences are MNHEY and SVGAGI.

This CDR3 reads CASSLSEGRNGYTF. The CDR3, as DNA: TGTGCCAGCAGTTTATCCGAGGGTAGGAATGGCTACACCTTC. This chain links TRBV27 with TRBJ1-2; D ambiguous. Germline V lookup: CDR1 MNHEY, CDR2 SMNVEV (reference sequence). V was pared by 0 bases and J by 6 bases, with 11 bases between. The CDR3 extends over 14 amino acids.

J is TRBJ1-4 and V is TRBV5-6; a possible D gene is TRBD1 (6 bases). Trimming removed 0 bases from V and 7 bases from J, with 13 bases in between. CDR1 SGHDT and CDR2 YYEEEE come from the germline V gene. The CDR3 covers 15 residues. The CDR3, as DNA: TGTGCCAGCAGCTTGGCTTCGGGACACCTTGAAAAACTGTTTTTT. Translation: CASSLASGHLEKLFF.

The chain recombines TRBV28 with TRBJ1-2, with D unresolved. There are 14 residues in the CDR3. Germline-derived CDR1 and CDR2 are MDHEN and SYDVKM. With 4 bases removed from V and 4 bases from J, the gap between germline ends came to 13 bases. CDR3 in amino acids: CASSSYRDFYGYTF. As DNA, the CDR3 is TGTGCCAGCAGTTCGTACCGGGATTTCTATGGCTACACCTTC.

This CDR3 reads CSVEWTQTYEQYF. The CDR3 coding sequence is TGCAGCGTTGAGTGGACCCAGACCTACGAGCAGTACTTC. V and J are TRBV29-1 and TRBJ2-7; no clear D gene. The CDR3 sequence is 13 residues long. Germline assignment: CDR1 SQVTM and CDR2 ANQGSEA. The V end was cut by 3 bases, the J end by 2 bases, with 11 bases between.

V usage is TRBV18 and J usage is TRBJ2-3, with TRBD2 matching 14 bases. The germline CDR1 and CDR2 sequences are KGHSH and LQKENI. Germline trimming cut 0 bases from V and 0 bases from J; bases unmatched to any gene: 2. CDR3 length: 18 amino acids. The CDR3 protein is CASSPPGTSGSSTDTQYF. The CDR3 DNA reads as TGTGCCAGCTCACCACCGGGGACTAGCGGGAGTAGCACAGATACGCAGTATTTT.

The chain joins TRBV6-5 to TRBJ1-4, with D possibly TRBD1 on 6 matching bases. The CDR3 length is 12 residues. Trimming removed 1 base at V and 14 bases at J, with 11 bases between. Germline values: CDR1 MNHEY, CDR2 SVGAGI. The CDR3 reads CASSYFGGGLFF. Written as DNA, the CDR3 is TGTGCCAGCAGTTACTTCGGAGGGGGGCTGTTTTTT.

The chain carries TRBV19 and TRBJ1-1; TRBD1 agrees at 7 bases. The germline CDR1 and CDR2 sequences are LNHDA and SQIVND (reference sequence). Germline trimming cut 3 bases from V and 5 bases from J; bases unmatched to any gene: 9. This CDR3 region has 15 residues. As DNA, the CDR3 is TGTGCCAGTAGTATTATCGACAGGGAGGAAACTGAAGCTTTCTTT. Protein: CASSIIDREETEAFF.

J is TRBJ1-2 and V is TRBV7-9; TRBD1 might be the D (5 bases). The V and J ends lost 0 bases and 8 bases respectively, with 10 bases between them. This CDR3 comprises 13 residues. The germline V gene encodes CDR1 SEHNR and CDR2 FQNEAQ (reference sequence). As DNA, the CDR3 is TGTGCCAGCAGCTTAGCAGGGGCCGGAGGCTACACCTTC. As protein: CASSLAGAGGYTF. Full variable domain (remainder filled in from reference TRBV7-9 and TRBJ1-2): DTGVSQNPRHKITKRGQNVTFRCDPISEHNRLYWYRQTLGQGPEFLTYFQNEAQLEKSRLLSDRFSAERPKGSFSTLEIQRTEQGDSAMYLCASSLAGAGGYTFGSGTRLTVV.

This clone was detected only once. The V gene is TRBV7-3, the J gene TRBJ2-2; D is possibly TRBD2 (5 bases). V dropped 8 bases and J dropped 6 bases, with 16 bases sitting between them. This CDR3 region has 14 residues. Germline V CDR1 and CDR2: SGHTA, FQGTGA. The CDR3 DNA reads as TGTGCCAGCCGTTCGGGGTCAACAGCCGGGGAGCTGTTTTTT. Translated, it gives CASRSGSTAGELFF.

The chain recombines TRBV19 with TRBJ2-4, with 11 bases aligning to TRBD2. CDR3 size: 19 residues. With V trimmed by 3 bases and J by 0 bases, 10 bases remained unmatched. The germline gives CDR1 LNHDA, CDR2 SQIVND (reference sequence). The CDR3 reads CASSISASGRLLAKNIQYF. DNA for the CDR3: TGTGCCAGTAGTATTTCGGCTAGCGGGAGGCTCCTAGCCAAAAACATTCAGTACTTC.

The CDR3 loop is CAISDVWAGWVDTQYF. CDR3 in DNA: TGTGCCATCAGTGATGTGTGGGCGGGATGGGTAGATACGCAGTATTTT. The chain has TRBV10-3 and TRBJ2-3; D possibly corresponds to TRBD2 (6 bases). V was shortened by 3 bases and J by 5 bases, with 18 bases between the two germline ends. Germline-derived CDR1 and CDR2 are ENHRY and SYGVKD. The CDR3 consists of 16 residues.

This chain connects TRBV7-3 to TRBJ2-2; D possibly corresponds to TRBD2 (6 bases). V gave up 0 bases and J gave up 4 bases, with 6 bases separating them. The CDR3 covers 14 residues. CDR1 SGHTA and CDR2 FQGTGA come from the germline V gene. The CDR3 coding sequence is TGTGCCAGCAGCTTAACCGGGAGCACCGGGGAGCTGTTTTTT. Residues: CASSLTGSTGELFF.